A single sample gave rise to the 26 T cell receptor beta chains below, sequenced in a study of response to subunit inactivated influenza vaccine. TCRdb re-called the RT-PCR reads through MiXCR, storing one row per CDR3 protein. The data contain more than 200,000 distinct CDR3 sequences, more than 10% of them singletons. The source was non-naive T cells sorted from PBMCs, collected around two weeks before vaccination. The receptors were gathered from a man in his fifties who received an inactivated influenza vaccine.

The V and J genes are TRBV12-3 or TRBV12-4 and TRBJ1-4; D uncertain. This CDR3 region has 16 residues. Trimming removed 5 bases at V and 3 bases at J, with 16 bases between. In DNA form, the CDR3 reads TGTGCCAGCAGTAGCCAAGAGGCGGCGGCTAATGAAAAACTGTTTTTT. Its translation is CASSSQEAAANEKLFF.

Only a few counts were recorded for this clonotype. The J gene is TRBJ2-5, the V gene TRBV20-1; tentative D call: TRBD1 (5 bases). The CDR3 contains 16 residues. Germline V CDR1 and CDR2: DFQATT, SNEGSKA (reference sequence). Deletions cut 1 base from V and 0 bases from J, with 15 bases between. CDR3 in amino acids: CSARGYRQWYQETQYF. The CDR3 nucleotides are TGCAGTGCTAGAGGTTACAGGCAGTGGTACCAAGAGACCCAGTACTTC.

The rearrangement joins TRBV20-1 to TRBJ1-2; D unclear. CDR3 length: 13 residues. Germline loops: CDR1 DFQATT, CDR2 SNEGSKA (reference sequence). The ends were cut back, 3 bases at V and 0 bases at J, with 8 bases in the middle. Here the CDR3 DNA reads TGCAGTGCTAGCGGCAGTCCTAACTATGGCTACACCTTC. Its translation is CSASGSPNYGYTF.

The rearrangement uses TRBV12-3 or TRBV12-4 and TRBJ1-2; 7 nucleotides match TRBD1. The CDR3 length is 16 residues. The J segment lost 3 bases and the V segment lost 5 bases, leaving 12 bases of the junction unmatched. CDR3 nucleotide sequence: TGTGCCAGCAGTCGTACCCTCGACAGGGAGGACTATGGCTACACCTTC. Encoded protein: CASSRTLDREDYGYTF.

The genes are TRBV3-1 and TRBJ2-4; either TRBD1 or TRBD2 may supply D (5 bases each). Per germline, CDR1 LGHDT and CDR2 YNNKEL (reference sequence). CDR3 length: 18 amino acids. Trimming stripped 0 bases from V and 0 bases from J, with 15 bases between. This CDR3 reads CASSQEGETNRAKNIQYF. The DNA of the CDR3 is TGTGCCAGCAGCCAAGAAGGGGAGACAAATAGAGCCAAAAACATTCAGTACTTC.

This clonotype was observed a few times. The V and J genes are TRBV7-9 and TRBJ1-6; D ambiguous. The CDR3 sequence is 14 residues long. The germline gives CDR1 SEHNR, CDR2 FQNEAQ (reference sequence). Trimming cost V 5 bases and J 11 bases, with 16 bases left between them. The DNA for the CDR3 is TGTGCCAGCAGCCAACTTGGGGAAGCGGCACCCCTCCACTTT. Its translation: CASSQLGEAAPLHF.

This clonotype was detected many times. The chain joins TRBV14 to TRBJ1-1; D remains ambiguous. V lost 5 bases and J lost 3, with 4 bases in between. In germline, CDR1 is SGHDN, CDR2 FVKESK. The CDR3 is 11 residues long. The CDR3 nucleotides are TGTGCCAGCAGCGCTTACACTGAAGCTTTCTTT. This encodes CASSAYTEAFF.

A few counts support this clonotype. This rearrangement joins TRBV7-2 to TRBJ2-4; possible D gene TRBD1, 5 bases. Trimming shortened V by 4 bases and J by 4 bases, and 11 bases separated the two germline ends. CDR1 and CDR2 (germline): SGHTA, FQGNSA. CDR3 length: 14 residues. CDR3 coding DNA: TGTGCCAGCAGCTGGGGATCAGGGAAAAACATTCAGTACTTC. This codes for CASSWGSGKNIQYF.

This clonotype has at least ten counts. The CDR3 reads CSVGQGSSGANVLTF. CDR3 in DNA: TGCAGCGTTGGGCAGGGCAGCTCTGGGGCCAACGTCCTGACTTTC. The gene calls are TRBV29-1 and TRBJ2-6; D perhaps matches TRBD1 (5 bases). Germline CDR1 and CDR2: SQVTM and ANQGSEA. There are 15 residues in the CDR3. Trimming took off 4 bases at V and 0 bases at J, with 10 bases between the two ends.

This clonotype was counted between two and nine times. J is TRBJ2-7 and V is TRBV5-4; 7 nucleotides line up with TRBD1. The CDR3 consists of 16 residues. Germline trimming cut 3 bases from V and 1 base from J; bases unmatched to any gene: 10. CDR1 and CDR2 from the germline V gene are SGHNT and YYREEE (reference sequence). In nucleotides, the CDR3 is TGTGCCAGCAGCTATTCACAGGGGTCTAAATCCTACGAGCAGTACTTC. Its translation is CASSYSQGSKSYEQYF.

The V and J genes are TRBV4-1 and TRBJ1-3; unclear D gene. CDR1 and CDR2 from the germline V gene are MGHRA and YSYEKL. The V end lost 1 base, the J end lost 0 bases, and 10 bases lay between the germline ends. The CDR3 is made up of 16 amino acids. The CDR3 bases are TGCGCCAGCAGCCAAGTTGGTTCCCACTCTGGAAACACCATATATTTT. It yields the protein CASSQVGSHSGNTIYF.

In its sample, this clonotype was seen a few times. The DNA of the CDR3 is TGTGCCAGCTCACCACCTGGGGCCGGGGAGCAGTTCTTC. Protein product: CASSPPGAGEQFF. J is TRBJ2-1 and V is TRBV18; D is possibly TRBD1 (5 bases). The CDR3 runs 13 residues. Germline values: CDR1 KGHSH, CDR2 LQKENI. The germline V and J ends were trimmed by 0 bases and 10 bases, with 10 bases remaining between them.

A few counts support this clonotype. The J gene is TRBJ2-1, the V gene TRBV20-1; D is uncertain. Germline values: CDR1 DFQATT, CDR2 SNEGSKA (reference sequence). Trimming pared 2 bases from V and 4 bases from J, leaving 21 bases between. CDR3 length equals 17 residues. CDR3 nucleotide sequence: TGCAGTGCTAGACCCACCTCCGGACCCCATTATTACAATGAGCAGTTCTTC. Amino acids: CSARPTSGPHYYNEQFF.

This clonotype was observed many times. This chain connects TRBV29-1 to TRBJ2-3; D is ambiguous. Germline CDR1 and CDR2: SQVTM and ANQGSEA. The CDR3 spans 12 residues. The V gene lost 7 bases and the J gene lost 5 bases, with 13 bases spanning the gap. In DNA form, the CDR3 reads TGCAGCGCCGCGGAGAACGGAGATACGCAGTATTTT. This sequence encodes CSAAENGDTQYF.

This clonotype was observed at least ten times. This chain connects TRBV5-1 to TRBJ2-1, with 11 bases that match TRBD2. Germline-derived CDR1 and CDR2 are SGHRS and YFSETQ. The V gene end was trimmed by 4 bases and the J gene end by 1 base; junction bases not matched to a gene: 10. This CDR3 has 18 residues. DNA for the CDR3: TGCGCCAGCAGCCCATCCAGGGGGACTAGCGGTTCCTACAATGAGCAGTTCTTC. Translation: CASSPSRGTSGSYNEQFF.

The chain combines TRBV11-2 with TRBJ2-1; perhaps TRBD2 as D (6 bases). Trimming removed 3 bases at V and 6 bases at J, with 12 bases between. Germline V gives CDR1 SGHAT, CDR2 FQNNGV. The CDR3 covers 14 residues. The CDR3, as DNA: TGTGCCAGCAGCTTCGCGCTAGCGAGCAATGAGCAGTTCTTC. Translated: CASSFALASNEQFF. Full variable domain (rest looked up from reference TRBV11-2 and TRBJ2-1): EAGVAQSPRYKIIEKRQSVAFWCNPISGHATLYWYQQILGQGPKLLIQFQNNGVVDDSQLPKDRFSAERLKGVDSTLKIQPAKLEDSAVYLCASSFALASNEQFFGPGTRLTVL.

The table lists this clonotype with a few counts. The V call is TRBV7-2, the J call TRBJ1-1; no firm D call. This CDR3 comprises 14 residues. V gave up 3 bases and J gave up 5 bases, with 13 bases separating them. CDR1 SGHTA and CDR2 FQGNSA come from the germline V gene. CDR3 region: CASSLMVARTEAFF. The CDR3, as DNA: TGTGCCAGCAGCTTGATGGTGGCTCGGACTGAAGCTTTCTTT.

The J gene is TRBJ2-3, the V gene TRBV5-6; D is perhaps TRBD1 (6 bases). V was clipped by 3 bases and J by 4 bases, with 9 bases between them. The CDR3 covers 13 residues. Looked up from germline, CDR1 is SGHDT and CDR2 is YYEEEE. This chain's CDR3 is CASSYAGADTQYF. CDR3 nucleotide sequence: TGTGCCAGCAGCTACGCAGGGGCAGATACGCAGTATTTT.

This chain connects TRBV7-8 to TRBJ1-5, with D hard to call. CDR3 length: 13 amino acids. V was cut by 5 bases and J by 11 bases, with 16 bases left in between. CDR1 and CDR2 (germline): SGHVS, FQNEAQ. CDR3 DNA sequence: TGTGCCAGCAGCCAAAGGGCAAGTTGGTCCCAGCATTTT. Amino acid sequence: CASSQRASWSQHF.

This clonotype has just a few counts. This sequence joins TRBV5-1 and TRBJ2-2; perhaps TRBD2 as D (6 bases). The CDR3 is 15 amino acids. CDR1 is SGHRS and CDR2 is YFSETQ in the germline V gene. V was cut by 5 bases and J by 4 bases, with 15 bases left in between. The CDR3 protein is CASRRAVGGTGELFF. CDR3 nucleotide sequence: TGCGCCAGCAGAAGGGCGGTCGGGGGCACCGGGGAGCTGTTTTTT.

This clonotype was counted many times. CDR3 protein: CASSSPYGYTF. DNA of the CDR3: TGTGCCAGCAGCTCCCCTTATGGCTACACCTTC. This chain connects TRBV28 to TRBJ1-2; D uncertain. Germline assignment: CDR1 MDHEN and CDR2 SYDVKM. The CDR3 covers 11 residues. V lost 6 bases and J 5 bases, leaving 7 bases between the germline ends.

This clonotype has more than one count but fewer than ten. The genes are TRBV7-2 and TRBJ2-1, with TRBD1 as a possible D gene (5 bases). Germline V lookup: CDR1 SGHTA, CDR2 FQGNSA. The CDR3 consists of 16 residues. V gave up 4 bases and J gave up 2 bases, with 15 bases separating them. The CDR3 here is CASSSALGPPYNEQFF. The CDR3 region has the DNA TGTGCCAGCAGCTCCGCACTGGGGCCCCCCTACAATGAGCAGTTCTTC.

The V gene is TRBV20-1, the J gene TRBJ2-1; D possibly corresponds to TRBD2 (6 bases). V was clipped by 3 bases and J by 7 bases, with 16 bases between them. The CDR3 runs to 14 residues. CDR1 is DFQATT and CDR2 is SNEGSKA in the germline V gene (reference sequence). The CDR3 DNA follows: TGCAGTGCTAGGGGCGGGAAGTCGACTAATGAGCAGTTCTTC. This codes for CSARGGKSTNEQFF.

This clonotype was observed a few times. V gene TRBV7-9 combines with J gene TRBJ2-7, with unresolved D. The CDR3 covers 14 residues. Germline-derived CDR1 and CDR2 are SEHNR and FQNEAQ (reference sequence). V lost 4 bases and J 5 bases, leaving 15 bases between the germline ends. The CDR3 DNA sequence: TGTGCCAGCAGCTCTGAACGGTTGACCGACGAGCAGTACTTC. Protein product: CASSSERLTDEQYF. Filled out from reference TRBV7-9 and TRBJ2-7, the complete variable domain reads DTGVSQNPRHKITKRGQNVTFRCDPISEHNRLYWYRQTLGQGPEFLTYFQNEAQLEKSRLLSDRFSAERPKGSFSTLEIQRTEQGDSAMYLCASSSERLTDEQYFGPGTRLTVT.

This clonotype was detected ten times or more. J is TRBJ2-2 and V is TRBV12-3 or TRBV12-4; 8 nucleotides align to TRBD2. V was pared by 7 bases and J by 7 bases, with 11 bases of the junction left unmatched. This CDR3 is 15 amino acids long. CDR3 loop: CASTPGLGAFGELFF. CDR3 coding DNA: TGTGCCAGCACCCCGGGACTAGGCGCTTTCGGGGAGCTGTTTTTT.

The table lists this clonotype with many counts. CDR3 protein: CASSLGTSRAADTQYF. The DNA of the CDR3 is TGTGCCAGCAGCTTAGGGACCTCCAGGGCGGCAGATACGCAGTATTTT. The gene calls are TRBV7-2 and TRBJ2-3, with D possibly TRBD1 on 5 matching bases. Germline V gene sequence: CDR1 SGHTA, CDR2 FQGNSA. This CDR3 has 16 amino acids. Trimming left V 1 base short and J 4 bases short, with 15 bases between.